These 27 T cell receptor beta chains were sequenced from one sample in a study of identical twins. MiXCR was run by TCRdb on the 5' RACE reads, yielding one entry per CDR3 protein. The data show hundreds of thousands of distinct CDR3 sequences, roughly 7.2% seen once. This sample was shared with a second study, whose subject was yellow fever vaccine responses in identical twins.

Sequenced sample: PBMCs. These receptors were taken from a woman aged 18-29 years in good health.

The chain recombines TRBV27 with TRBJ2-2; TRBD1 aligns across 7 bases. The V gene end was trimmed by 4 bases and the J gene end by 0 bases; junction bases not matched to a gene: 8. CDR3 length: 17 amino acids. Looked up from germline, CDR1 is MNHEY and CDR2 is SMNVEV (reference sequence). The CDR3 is CASSSETGSANTGELFF. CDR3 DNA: TGTGCCAGCAGTTCCGAGACAGGGAGCGCGAACACCGGGGAGCTGTTTTTT.

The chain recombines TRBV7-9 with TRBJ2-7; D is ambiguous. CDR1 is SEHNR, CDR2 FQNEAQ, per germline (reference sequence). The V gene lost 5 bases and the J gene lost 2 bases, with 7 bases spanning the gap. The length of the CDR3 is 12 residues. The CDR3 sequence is CASSPSPYEQYV. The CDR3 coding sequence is TGTGCCAGCAGCCCCAGTCCCTACGAGCAGTACGTC.

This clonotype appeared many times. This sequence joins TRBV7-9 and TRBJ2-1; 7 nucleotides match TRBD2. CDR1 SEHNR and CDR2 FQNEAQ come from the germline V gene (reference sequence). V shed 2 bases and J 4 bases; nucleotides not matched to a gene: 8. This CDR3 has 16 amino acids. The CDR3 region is CASSLRGSGVYNEQFF. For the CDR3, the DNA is TGTGCCAGCAGCTTACGCGGGAGTGGGGTTTACAATGAGCAGTTCTTC.

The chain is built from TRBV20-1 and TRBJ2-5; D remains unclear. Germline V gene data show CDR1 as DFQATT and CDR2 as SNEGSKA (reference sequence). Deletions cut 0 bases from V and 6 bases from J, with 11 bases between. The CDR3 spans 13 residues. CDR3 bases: TGCAGTGCTAGAGACCTAGACGGAAAGACCCAGTACTTC. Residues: CSARDLDGKTQYF.

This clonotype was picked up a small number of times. CDR3 bases: TGTGCCAGCAGTTTTGGGACTAGCGGGATCTCAGATACGCAGTATTTT. Its protein product is CASSFGTSGISDTQYF. The chain is built from TRBV12-3 or TRBV12-4 and TRBJ2-3, with 13 bases that match TRBD2. The CDR3 is 16 residues long. Trimming cost V 3 bases and J 4 bases; bases outside gene matches: 4.

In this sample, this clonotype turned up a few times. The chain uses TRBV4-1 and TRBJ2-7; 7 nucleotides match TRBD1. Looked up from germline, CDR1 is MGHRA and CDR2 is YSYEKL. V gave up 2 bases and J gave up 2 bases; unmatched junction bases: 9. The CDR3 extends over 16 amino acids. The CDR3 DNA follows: TGCGCCAGCAGCCAAAAGAGGGGACAGACTACCTACGAGCAGTACTTC. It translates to CASSQKRGQTTYEQYF.

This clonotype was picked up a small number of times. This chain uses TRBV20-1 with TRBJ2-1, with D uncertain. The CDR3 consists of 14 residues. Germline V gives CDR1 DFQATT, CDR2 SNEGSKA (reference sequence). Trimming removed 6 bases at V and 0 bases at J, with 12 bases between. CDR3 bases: TGCAGTGCCCGCCTAAGGAGCTCCTACAATGAGCAGTTCTTC. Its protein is CSARLRSSYNEQFF.

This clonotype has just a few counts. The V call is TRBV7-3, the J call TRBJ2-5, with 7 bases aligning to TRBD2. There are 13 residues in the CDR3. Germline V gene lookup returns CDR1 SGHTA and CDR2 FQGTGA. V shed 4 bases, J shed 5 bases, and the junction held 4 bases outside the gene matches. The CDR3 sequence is CASSYRGVETQYF. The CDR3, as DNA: TGTGCCAGCAGCTACCGGGGGGTGGAGACCCAGTACTTC.

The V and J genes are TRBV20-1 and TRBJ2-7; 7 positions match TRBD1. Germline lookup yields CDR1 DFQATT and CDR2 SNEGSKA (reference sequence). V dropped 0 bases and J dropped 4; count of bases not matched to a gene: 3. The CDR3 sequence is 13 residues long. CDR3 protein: CSARDRRGYEQYV. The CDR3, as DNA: TGCAGTGCTAGAGATCGCAGGGGGTACGAGCAGTACGTC.

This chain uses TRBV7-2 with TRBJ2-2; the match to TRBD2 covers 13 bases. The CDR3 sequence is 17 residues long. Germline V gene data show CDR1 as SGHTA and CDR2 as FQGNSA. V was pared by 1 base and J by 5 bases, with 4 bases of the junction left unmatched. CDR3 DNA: TGTGCCAGCAGCTTAGGGACTAGCGGGAGATATACCGGGGAGCTGTTTTTT. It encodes CASSLGTSGRYTGELFF.

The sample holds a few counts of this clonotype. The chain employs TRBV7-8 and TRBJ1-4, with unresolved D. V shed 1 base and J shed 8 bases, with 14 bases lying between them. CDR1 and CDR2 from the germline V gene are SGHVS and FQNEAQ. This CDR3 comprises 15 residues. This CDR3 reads CASSLGPVEREKLFF. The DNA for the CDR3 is TGTGCCAGCAGCTTAGGACCTGTGGAAAGGGAAAAACTGTTTTTT.

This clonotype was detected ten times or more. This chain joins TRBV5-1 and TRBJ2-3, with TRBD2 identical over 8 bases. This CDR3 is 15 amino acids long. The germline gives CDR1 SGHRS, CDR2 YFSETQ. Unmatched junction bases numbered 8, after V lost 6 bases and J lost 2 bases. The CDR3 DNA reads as TGCGCCAGCAAAGCGGGAGTCCCCCCCACAGATACGCAGTATTTT. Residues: CASKAGVPPTDTQYF.

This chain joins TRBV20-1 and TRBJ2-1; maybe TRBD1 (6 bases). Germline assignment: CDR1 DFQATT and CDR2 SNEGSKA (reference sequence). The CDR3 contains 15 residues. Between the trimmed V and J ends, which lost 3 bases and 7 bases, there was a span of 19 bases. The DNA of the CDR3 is TGCAGTGCTAGTATTTCGGACAGATTTCTTAATGAGCAGTTCTTC. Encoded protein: CSASISDRFLNEQFF.

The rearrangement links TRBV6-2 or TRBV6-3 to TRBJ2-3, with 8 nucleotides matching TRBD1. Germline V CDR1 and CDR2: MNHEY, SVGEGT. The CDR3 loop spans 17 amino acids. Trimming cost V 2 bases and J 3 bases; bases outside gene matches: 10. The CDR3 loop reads CASSYPSTGQVTDTQYF. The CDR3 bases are TGTGCCAGCAGTTACCCTTCTACGGGACAGGTTACAGATACGCAGTATTTT.

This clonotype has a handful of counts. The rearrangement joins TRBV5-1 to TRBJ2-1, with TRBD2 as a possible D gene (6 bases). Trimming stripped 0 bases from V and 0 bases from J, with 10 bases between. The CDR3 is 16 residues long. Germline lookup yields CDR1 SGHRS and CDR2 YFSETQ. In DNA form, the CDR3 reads TGCGCCAGCAGCTTGGGGTTCGGGAGCTCCTACAATGAGCAGTTCTTC. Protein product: CASSLGFGSSYNEQFF. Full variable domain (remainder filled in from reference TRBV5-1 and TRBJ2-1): KAGVTQTPRYLIKTRGQQVTLSCSPISGHRSVSWYQQTPGQGLQFLFEYFSETQRNKGNFPGRFSGRQFSNSRSEMNVSTLELGDSALYLCASSLGFGSSYNEQFFGPGTRLTVL.

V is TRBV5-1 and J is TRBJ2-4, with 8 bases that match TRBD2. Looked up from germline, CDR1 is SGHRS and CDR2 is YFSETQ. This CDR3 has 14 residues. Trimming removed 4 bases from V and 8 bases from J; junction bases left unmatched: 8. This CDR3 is CASSQPGSGDIQYF. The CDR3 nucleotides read TGCGCCAGCAGCCAACCTGGTAGCGGGGACATTCAGTACTTC.

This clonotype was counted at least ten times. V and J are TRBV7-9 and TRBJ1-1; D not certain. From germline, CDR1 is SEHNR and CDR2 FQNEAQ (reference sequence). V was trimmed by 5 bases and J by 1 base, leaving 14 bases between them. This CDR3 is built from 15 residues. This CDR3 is CASSPPGFSNTEAFF. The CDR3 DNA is TGTGCCAGCAGCCCACCGGGGTTTTCGAACACTGAAGCTTTCTTT. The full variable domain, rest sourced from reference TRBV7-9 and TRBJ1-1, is DTGVSQNPRHKITKRGQNVTFRCDPISEHNRLYWYRQTLGQGPEFLTYFQNEAQLEKSRLLSDRFSAERPKGSFSTLEIQRTEQGDSAMYLCASSPPGFSNTEAFFGQGTRLTVV.

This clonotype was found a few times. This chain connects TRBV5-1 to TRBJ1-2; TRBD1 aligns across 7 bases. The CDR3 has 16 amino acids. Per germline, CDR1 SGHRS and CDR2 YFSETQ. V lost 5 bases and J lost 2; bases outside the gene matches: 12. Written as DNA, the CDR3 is TGCGCCAGCAGGGTATCCGTGACAGGGATAAACTATGGCTACACCTTC. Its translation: CASRVSVTGINYGYTF.

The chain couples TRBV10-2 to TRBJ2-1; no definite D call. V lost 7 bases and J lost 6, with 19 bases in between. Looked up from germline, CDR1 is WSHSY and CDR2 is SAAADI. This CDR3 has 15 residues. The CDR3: CASTNPSLRSNEQFF. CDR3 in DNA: TGCGCCAGCACCAATCCGTCCCTCCGGTCCAATGAGCAGTTCTTC.

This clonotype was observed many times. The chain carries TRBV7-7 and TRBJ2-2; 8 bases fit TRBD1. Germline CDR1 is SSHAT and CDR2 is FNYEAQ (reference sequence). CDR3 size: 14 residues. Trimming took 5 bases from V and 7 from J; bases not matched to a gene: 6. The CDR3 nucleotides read TGTGCCAGCAGCGACAGGGGTTCGGGCGGGGAGCTGTTTTTT. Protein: CASSDRGSGGELFF. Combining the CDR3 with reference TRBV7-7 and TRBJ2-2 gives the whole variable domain GAGVSQSPRYKVTKRGQDVTLRCDPISSHATLYWYQQALGQGPEFLTYFNYEAQPDKSGLPSDRFSAERPEGSISTLTIQRTEQRDSAMYRCASSDRGSGGELFFGEGSRLTVL.

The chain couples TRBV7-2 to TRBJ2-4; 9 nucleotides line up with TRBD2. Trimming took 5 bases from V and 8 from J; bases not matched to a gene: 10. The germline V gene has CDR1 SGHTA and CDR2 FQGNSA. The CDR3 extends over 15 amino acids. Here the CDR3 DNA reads TGTGCCAGCAGCAAGGCTAGCGGGGCCTTTGACATTCAGTACTTC. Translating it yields CASSKASGAFDIQYF.

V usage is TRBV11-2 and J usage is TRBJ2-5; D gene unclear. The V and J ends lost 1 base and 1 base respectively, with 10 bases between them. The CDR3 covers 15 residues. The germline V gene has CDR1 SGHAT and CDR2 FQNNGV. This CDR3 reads CASSLVVGPQETQYF. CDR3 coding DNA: TGTGCCAGCAGCTTAGTGGTTGGACCCCAAGAGACCCAGTACTTC.

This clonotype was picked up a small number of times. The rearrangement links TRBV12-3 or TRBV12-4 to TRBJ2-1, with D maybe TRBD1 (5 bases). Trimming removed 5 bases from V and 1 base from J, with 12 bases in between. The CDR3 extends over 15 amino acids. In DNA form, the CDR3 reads TGTGCCAGCAGTGTAGACAGTTTATCCTACAATGAGCAGTTCTTC. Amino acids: CASSVDSLSYNEQFF.

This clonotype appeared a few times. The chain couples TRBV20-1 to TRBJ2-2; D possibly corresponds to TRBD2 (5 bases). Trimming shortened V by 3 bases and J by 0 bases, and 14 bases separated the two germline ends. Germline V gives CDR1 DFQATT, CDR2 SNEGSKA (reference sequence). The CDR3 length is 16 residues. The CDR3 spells CSASPEGFANTGELFF. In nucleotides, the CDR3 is TGCAGTGCTAGTCCAGAGGGATTCGCGAACACCGGGGAGCTGTTTTTT.

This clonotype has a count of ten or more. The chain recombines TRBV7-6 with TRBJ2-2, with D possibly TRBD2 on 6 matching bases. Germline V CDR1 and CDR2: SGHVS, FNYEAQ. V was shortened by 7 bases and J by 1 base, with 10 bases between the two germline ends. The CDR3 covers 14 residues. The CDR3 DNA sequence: TGTGCCAGCATCCATAGCGGGAACACCGGGGAGCTGTTTTTT. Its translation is CASIHSGNTGELFF.

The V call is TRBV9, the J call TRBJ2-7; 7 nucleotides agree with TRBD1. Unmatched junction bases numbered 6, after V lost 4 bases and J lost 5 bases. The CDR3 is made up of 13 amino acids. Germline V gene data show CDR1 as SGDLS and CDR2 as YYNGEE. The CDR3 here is CASSPRGWNEQYF. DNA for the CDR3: TGTGCCAGCAGCCCCAGGGGGTGGAACGAGCAGTACTTC.

The CDR3 DNA follows: TGCAGTGCTAGAGGTGGACACCGGAGGGGCACAGATACGCAGTATTTT. As protein: CSARGGHRRGTDTQYF. V gene TRBV20-1 combines with J gene TRBJ2-3; tentatively, D is TRBD2 (6 bases). The CDR3 extends over 16 amino acids. The V end lost 1 base, the J end lost 1 base, and 15 bases lay between the germline ends. Germline V lookup: CDR1 DFQATT, CDR2 SNEGSKA (reference sequence).